This TCR beta chain was found in a study of T cell repertoires in cytomegalovirus infection. Whole-study context: HLA-C-restricted CMV epitopes, recently identified, and well-studied HLA-B-restricted ones were used by the study. Public TCR beta signatures marked donors with CMV infection and the matching HLA.

TCRdb fed the reads into MiXCR, producing one record per CDR3 protein. The table shows hundreds of thousands of distinct CDR3 sequences, with approximately 46% occurring only once. Whole-study findings and limits: In two of eight donors, the top clonotype was HLA-C-restricted CMV-specific.

Trimming pared 2 bases from V and 6 bases from J, leaving 15 bases between. The CDR3 runs 15 residues. Germline assignment: CDR1 SGHTA and CDR2 FQGNSA. This clonotype was recorded at least ten times. As yet, its antigen is unknown. The sequence was obtained from a human donor in good health (CMV status not recorded). Some clones in this sample may be carry-over from other donors' samples. The sample was cultured PBMCs, taken from culture after CMV antigen stimulation. The V call is TRBV7-2, the J call TRBJ2-3; D might be TRBD1 (5 bases). In DNA form, the CDR3 reads TGTGCCAGCAGCTTATGGGCAGGGTTCGTGGATACGCAGTATTTT. It translates to CASSLWAGFVDTQYF. The whole variable domain, remainder taken from reference TRBV7-2 and TRBJ2-3, is GAGVSQSPSNKVTEKGKDVELRCDPISGHTALYWYRQSLGQGLEFLIYFQGNSAPDKSGLPSDRFSAERTGGSVSTLTIQRTQQEDSAVYLCASSLWAGFVDTQYFGPGTRLTVL.